This T cell receptor beta chain was found in a study of blood T cell repertoires in COVID-19. Study at large: PBMCs, B-cell-depleted T cells, or T cells provided the cDNA or gDNA that made up the material.

TCRdb's table, derived via immunoSEQ multiplex PCR, lists solely in-frame clones and lacks some. Among 400,000 or so clones, approximately 88% were seen once, and the ten largest hold approximately 2.1%. The germline CDR1 and CDR2 sequences are MNHEY and SMNVEV (reference sequence). Trimming shortened V by 5 bases and J by 2 bases, and 12 bases separated the two germline ends. CDR3 size: 14 residues. Sequences were obtained from PBMCs or T cells enriched from blood (not recorded which). The chain uses TRBV27 and TRBJ1-2; tentatively, D is TRBD1 (6 bases). The TCR comes from a woman aged 40 to 50 with acute COVID-19. The CDR3 protein is CASSAPGQNYGYTF. As DNA, the CDR3 is TGTGCCAGCAGTGCCCCTGGACAGAACTATGGCTACACCTTC.